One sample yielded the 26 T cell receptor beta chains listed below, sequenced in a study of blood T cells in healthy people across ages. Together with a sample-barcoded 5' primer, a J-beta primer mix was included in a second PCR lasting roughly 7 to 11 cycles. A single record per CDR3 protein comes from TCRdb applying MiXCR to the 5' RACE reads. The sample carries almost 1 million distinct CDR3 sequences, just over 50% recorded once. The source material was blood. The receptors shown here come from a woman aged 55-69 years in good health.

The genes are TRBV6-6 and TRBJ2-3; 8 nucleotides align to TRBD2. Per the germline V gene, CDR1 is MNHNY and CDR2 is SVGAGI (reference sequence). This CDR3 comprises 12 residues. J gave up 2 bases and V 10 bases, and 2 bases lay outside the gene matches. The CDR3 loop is CATTSATDTQYF. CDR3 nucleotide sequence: TGTGCCACGACTAGCGCCACAGATACGCAGTATTTT.

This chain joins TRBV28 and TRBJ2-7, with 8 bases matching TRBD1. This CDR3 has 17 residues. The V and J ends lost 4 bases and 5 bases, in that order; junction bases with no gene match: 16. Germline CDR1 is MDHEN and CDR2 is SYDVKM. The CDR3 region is CASSWSQGTGLLNEQYF. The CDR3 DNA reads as TGTGCCAGCAGTTGGTCCCAGGGGACAGGACTTTTGAACGAGCAGTACTTC.

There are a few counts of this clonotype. The CDR3 protein is CASSYSSLSSSYEQYF. The CDR3, as DNA: TGTGCCAGCAGTTACTCGAGTCTATCGAGCTCCTACGAGCAGTACTTC. This sequence joins TRBV6-6 and TRBJ2-7; D is uncertain. V dropped 0 bases and J dropped 0 bases, with 12 bases sitting between them. CDR1 MNHNY and CDR2 SVGAGI come from the germline V gene (reference sequence). This CDR3 comprises 16 residues.

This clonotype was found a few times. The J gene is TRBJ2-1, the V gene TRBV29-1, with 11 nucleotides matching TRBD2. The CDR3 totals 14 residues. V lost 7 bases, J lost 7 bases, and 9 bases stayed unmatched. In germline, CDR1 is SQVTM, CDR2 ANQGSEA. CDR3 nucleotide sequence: TGCAGCGCCACGACTAGCGGGACGGGGAATGAGCAGTTCTTC. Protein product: CSATTSGTGNEQFF.

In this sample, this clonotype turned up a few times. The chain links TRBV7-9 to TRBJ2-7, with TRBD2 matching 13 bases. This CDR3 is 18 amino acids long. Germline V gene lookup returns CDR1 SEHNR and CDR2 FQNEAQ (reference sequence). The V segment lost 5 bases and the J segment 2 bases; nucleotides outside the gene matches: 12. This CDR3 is CASSPGTGLAGSTYEQYF. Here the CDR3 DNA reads TGTGCCAGCAGCCCCGGCACGGGACTAGCGGGATCGACCTACGAGCAGTACTTC.

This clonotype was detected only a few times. The CDR3 DNA reads as TGTGCCAGCAGCCTAAGTACAGGGGGCGACTATGGCTACACCTTC. It translates to CASSLSTGGDYGYTF. The V and J genes are TRBV7-8 and TRBJ1-2, with TRBD1 matching over 9 bases. There are 15 residues in the CDR3. V was pared by 5 bases and J by 3 bases, with 7 bases of the junction left unmatched. Germline assignment: CDR1 SGHVS and CDR2 FQNEAQ.

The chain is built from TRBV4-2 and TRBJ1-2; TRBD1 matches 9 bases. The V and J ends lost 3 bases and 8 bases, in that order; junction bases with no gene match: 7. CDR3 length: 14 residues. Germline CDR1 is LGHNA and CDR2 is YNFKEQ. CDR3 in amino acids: CASSQEDRGRGYTF. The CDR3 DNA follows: TGTGCCAGCAGCCAGGAGGACAGGGGACGGGGCTACACCTTC.

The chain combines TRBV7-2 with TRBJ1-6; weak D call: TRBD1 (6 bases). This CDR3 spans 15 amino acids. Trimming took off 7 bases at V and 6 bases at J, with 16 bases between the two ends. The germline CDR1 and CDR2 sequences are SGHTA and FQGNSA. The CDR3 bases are TGTGCCAGCACCGAACCGGGACAAATTAATTCACCCCTCCACTTT. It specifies CASTEPGQINSPLHF.

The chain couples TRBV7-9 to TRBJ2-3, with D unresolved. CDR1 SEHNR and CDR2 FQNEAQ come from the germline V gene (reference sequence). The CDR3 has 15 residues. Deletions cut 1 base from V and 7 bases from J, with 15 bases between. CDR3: CASSLGSPFGNTQYF. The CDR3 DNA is TGTGCCAGCAGCTTAGGGTCCCCGTTCGGAAATACGCAGTATTTT. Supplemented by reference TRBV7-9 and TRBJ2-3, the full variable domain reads DTGVSQNPRHKITKRGQNVTFRCDPISEHNRLYWYRQTLGQGPEFLTYFQNEAQLEKSRLLSDRFSAERPKGSFSTLEIQRTEQGDSAMYLCASSLGSPFGNTQYFGPGTRLTVL.

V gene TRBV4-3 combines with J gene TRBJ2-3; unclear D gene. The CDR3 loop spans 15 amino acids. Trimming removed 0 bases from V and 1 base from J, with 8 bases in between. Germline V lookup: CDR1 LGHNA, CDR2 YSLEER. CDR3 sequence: CASSQEFVRTDTQYF. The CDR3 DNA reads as TGCGCCAGCAGCCAAGAGTTCGTACGCACAGATACGCAGTATTTT.

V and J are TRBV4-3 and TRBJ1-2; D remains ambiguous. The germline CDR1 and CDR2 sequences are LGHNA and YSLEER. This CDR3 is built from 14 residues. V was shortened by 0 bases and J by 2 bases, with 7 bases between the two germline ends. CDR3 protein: CASSQEDGNYGYTF. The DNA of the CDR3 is TGCGCCAGCAGCCAAGAAGACGGGAACTATGGCTACACCTTC.

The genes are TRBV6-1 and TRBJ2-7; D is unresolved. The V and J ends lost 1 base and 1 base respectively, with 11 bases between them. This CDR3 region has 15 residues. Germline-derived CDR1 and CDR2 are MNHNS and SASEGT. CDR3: CASSEVGSSSYEQYF. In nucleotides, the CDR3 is TGTGCCAGCAGTGAAGTTGGTAGCAGTTCCTACGAGCAGTACTTC.

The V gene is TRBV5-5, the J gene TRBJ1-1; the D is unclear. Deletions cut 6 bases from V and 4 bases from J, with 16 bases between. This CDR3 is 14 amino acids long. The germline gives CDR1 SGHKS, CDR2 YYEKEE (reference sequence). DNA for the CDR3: TGTGCCAGCAATCCGGGCAGGCGAGGCACTGAAGCTTTCTTT. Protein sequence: CASNPGRRGTEAFF.

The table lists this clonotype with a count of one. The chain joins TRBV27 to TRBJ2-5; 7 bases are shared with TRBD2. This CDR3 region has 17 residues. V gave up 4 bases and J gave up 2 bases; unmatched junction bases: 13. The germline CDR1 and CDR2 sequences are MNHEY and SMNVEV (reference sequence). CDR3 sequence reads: CASSWGFKAGTQETQYF. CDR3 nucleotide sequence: TGTGCCAGCAGTTGGGGTTTTAAAGCGGGAACTCAAGAGACCCAGTACTTC.

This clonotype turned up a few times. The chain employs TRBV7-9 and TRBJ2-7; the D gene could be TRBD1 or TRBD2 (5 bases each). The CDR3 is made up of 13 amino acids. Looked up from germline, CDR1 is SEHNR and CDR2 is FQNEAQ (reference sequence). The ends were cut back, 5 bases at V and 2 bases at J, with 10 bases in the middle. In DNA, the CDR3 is TGTGCCAGCAGCCCAAGGGACGCCTACGAGCAGTACTTC. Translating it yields CASSPRDAYEQYF.

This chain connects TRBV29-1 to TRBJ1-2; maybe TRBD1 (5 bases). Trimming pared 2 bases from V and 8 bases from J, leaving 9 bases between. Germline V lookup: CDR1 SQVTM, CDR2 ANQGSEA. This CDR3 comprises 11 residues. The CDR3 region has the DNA TGCAGCGTTGAAATGGGGGAAGGCTACACCTTC. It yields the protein CSVEMGEGYTF.

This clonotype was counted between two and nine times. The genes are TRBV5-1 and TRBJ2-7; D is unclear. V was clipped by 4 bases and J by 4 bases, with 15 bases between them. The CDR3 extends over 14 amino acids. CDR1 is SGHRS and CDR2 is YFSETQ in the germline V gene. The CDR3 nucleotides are TGCGCCAGCAGCACAGCTCGACACCTTTACGAGCAGTACTTC. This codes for CASSTARHLYEQYF.

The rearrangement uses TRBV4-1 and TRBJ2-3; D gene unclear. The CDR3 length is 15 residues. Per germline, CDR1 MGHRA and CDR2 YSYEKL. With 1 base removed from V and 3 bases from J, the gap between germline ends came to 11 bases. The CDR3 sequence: CASSQVGMVTDTQYF. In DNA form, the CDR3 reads TGCGCCAGCAGCCAAGTGGGGATGGTTACAGATACGCAGTATTTT.

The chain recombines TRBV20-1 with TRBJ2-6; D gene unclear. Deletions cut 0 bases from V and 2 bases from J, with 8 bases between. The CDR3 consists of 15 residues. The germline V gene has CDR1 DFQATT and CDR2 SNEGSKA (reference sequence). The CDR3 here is CSARDWSAGANVLTF. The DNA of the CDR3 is TGCAGTGCTAGAGATTGGAGCGCTGGGGCCAACGTCCTGACTTTC.

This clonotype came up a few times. The CDR3 loop reads CASSQTSPETQYF. Here the CDR3 DNA reads TGTGCCAGCAGTCAGACTAGCCCTGAGACCCAGTACTTC. This sequence joins TRBV28 and TRBJ2-5; 7 nucleotides line up with TRBD2. This CDR3 spans 13 amino acids. Per the germline V gene, CDR1 is MDHEN and CDR2 is SYDVKM. The trim removed 5 bases at V and 5 bases at J, leaving 5 bases unmatched.

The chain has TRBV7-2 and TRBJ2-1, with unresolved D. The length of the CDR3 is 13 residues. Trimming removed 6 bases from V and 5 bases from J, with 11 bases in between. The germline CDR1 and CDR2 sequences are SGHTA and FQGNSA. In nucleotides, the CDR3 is TGTGCCAGCAGACCGGAACTCGACAATGAGCAGTTCTTC. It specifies CASRPELDNEQFF.

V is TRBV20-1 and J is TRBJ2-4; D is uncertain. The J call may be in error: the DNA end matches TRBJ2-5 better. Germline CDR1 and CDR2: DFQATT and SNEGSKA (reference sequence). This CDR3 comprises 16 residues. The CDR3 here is CSARDPLQIIKETQYF. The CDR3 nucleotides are TGCAGTGCTAGAGATCCTTTACAGATTATCAAAGAGACCCAGTACTTC.

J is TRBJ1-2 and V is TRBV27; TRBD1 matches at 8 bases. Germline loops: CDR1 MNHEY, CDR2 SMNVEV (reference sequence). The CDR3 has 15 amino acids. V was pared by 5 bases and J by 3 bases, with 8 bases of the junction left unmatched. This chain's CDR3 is CASSLIRGLHYGYTF. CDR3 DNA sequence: TGTGCCAGCAGTCTTATCAGGGGGCTCCACTATGGCTACACCTTC.

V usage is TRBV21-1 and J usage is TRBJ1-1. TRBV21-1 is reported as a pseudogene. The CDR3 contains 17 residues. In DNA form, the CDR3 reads TGTGCCAGCAGCAAAGTCTTAACGGGTTGCGGGAACACTGAAGCTTTCTTT. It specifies CASSKVLTGCGNTEAFF.

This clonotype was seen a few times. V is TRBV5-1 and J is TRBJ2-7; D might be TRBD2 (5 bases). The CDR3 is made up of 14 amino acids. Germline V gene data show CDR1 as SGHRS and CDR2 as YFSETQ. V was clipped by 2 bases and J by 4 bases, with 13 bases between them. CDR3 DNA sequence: TGCGCCAGCAGCTTTTTCGGGAACAATTACGAGCAGTACTTC. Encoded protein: CASSFFGNNYEQYF.

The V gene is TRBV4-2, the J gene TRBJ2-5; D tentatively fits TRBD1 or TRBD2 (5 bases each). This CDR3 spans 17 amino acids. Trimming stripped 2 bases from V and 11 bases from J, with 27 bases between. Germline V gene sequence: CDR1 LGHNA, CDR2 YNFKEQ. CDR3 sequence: CASSQRGGSRNHNEQYF. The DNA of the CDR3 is TGTGCCAGCAGCCAACGGGGCGGATCTCGGAATCACAATGAGCAGTACTTC.